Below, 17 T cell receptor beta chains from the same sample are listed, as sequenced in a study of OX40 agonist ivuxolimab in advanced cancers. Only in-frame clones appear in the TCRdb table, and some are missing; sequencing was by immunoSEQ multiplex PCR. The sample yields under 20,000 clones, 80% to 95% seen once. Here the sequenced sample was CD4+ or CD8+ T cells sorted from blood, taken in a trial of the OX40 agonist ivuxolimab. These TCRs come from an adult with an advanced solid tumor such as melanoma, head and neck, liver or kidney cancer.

The CDR3 sequence is CASSQRPLGSGRAGNEQFF. CDR3 coding DNA: TGCGCCAGCAGCCAAAGACCTCTCGGAAGCGGGAGGGCCGGAAATGAGCAGTTCTTC. The V and J genes are TRBV4-1 and TRBJ2-1, with 10 nucleotides matching TRBD2. Germline V CDR1 and CDR2: MGHRA, YSYEKL. The CDR3 runs to 19 residues. V shed 2 bases and J 7 bases; nucleotides not matched to a gene: 17.

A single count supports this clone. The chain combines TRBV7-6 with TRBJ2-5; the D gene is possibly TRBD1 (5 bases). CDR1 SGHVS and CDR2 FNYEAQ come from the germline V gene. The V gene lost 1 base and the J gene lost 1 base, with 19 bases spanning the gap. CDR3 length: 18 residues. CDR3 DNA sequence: TGTGCCAGCAGCTTAGTCAGCCAGGGCGACCACACCCAAGAGACCCAGTACTTC. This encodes CASSLVSQGDHTQETQYF.

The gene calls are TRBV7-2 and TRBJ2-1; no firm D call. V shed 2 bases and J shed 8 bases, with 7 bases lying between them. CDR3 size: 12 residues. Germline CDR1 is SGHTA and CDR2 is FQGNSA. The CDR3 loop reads CASSLMFHEQFF. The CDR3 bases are TGTGCCAGCAGCTTAATGTTTCATGAGCAGTTCTTC.

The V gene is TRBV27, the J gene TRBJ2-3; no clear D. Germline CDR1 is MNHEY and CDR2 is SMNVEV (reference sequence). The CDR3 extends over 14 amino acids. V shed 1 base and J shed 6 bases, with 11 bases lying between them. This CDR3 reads CASSLYQARDTQYF. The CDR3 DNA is TGTGCCAGCAGTTTATATCAAGCAAGGGATACGCAGTATTTT.

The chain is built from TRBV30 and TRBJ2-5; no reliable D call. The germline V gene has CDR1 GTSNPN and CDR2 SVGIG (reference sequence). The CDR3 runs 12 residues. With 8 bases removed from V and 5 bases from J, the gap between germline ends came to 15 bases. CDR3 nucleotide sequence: TGTGCCCTTAAACGTCCCGGGGAGACCCAGTACTTC. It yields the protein CALKRPGETQYF.

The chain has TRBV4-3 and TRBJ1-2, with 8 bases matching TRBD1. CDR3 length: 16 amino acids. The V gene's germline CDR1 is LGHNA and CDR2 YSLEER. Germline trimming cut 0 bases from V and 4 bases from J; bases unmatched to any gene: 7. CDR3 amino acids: CASSQDDLDRGYGYTF. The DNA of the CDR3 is TGCGCCAGCAGCCAAGATGACCTAGACAGGGGCTATGGCTACACCTTC.

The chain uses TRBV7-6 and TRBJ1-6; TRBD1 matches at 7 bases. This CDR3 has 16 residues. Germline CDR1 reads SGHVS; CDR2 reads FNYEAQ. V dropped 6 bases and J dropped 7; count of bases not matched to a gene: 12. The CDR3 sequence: CASRRTAGTVNSPLHF. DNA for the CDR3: TGTGCCAGCAGACGAACTGCTGGGACAGTGAATTCACCCCTCCACTTT.

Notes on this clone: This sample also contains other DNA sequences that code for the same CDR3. The chain's CDR3 is CASSRSRDSNQPQHF. The CDR3 DNA reads as TGTGCCAGTAGTAGGAGTAGGGATAGCAATCAGCCCCAGCATTTT. The chain has TRBV19 and TRBJ1-5; no clear D. CDR1 is LNHDA, CDR2 SQIVND, per germline (reference sequence). Deletions cut 4 bases from V and 0 bases from J, with 10 bases between. This CDR3 spans 15 amino acids.

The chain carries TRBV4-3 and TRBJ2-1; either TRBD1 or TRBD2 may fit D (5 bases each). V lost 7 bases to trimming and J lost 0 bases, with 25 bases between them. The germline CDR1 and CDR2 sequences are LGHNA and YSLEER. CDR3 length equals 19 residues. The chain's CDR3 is CASTFGPGRADSSYNEQFF. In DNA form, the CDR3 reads TGCGCCAGCACCTTTGGACCGGGGCGAGCGGATAGCTCCTACAATGAGCAGTTCTTC.

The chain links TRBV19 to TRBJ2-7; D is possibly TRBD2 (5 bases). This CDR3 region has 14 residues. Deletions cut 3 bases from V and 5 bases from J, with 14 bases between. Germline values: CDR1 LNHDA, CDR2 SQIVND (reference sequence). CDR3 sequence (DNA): TGTGCCAGTAGTATGACGGGGTCCGTGAACGAGCAGTACTTC. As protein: CASSMTGSVNEQYF.

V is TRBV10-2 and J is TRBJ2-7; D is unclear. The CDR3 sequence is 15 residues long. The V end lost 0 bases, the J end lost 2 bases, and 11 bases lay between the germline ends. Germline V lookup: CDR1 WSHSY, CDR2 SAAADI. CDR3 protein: CASSESGLTAYEQYF. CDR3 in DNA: TGCGCCAGCAGTGAGTCAGGCCTCACCGCCTACGAGCAGTACTTC.

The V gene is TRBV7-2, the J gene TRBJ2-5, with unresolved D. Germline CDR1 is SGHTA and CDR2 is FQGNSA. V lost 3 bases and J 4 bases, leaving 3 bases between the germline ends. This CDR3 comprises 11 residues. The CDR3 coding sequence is TGTGCCAGCAGCTTGGCAGAGACCCAGTACTTC. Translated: CASSLAETQYF.

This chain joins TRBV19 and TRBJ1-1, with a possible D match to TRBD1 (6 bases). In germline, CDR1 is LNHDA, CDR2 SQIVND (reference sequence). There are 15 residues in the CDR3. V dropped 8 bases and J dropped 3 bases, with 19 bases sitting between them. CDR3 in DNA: TGTGCCAGTCTAGTATCAAGGGGGGAAGACACTGAAGCTTTCTTT. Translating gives CASLVSRGEDTEAFF.

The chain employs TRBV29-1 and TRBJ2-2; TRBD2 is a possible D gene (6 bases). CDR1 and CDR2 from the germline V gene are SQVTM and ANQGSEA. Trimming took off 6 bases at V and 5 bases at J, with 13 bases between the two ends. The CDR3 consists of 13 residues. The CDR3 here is CSVERAQTGELFF. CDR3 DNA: TGCAGCGTGGAGCGGGCTCAGACCGGGGAGCTGTTTTTT.

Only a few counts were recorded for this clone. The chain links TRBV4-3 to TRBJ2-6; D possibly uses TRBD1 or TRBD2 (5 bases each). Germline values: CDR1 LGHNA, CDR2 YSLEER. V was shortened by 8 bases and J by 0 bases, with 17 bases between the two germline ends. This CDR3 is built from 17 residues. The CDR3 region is CASSPDGASSGANVLTF. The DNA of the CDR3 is TGCGCCAGCTCCCCGGACGGGGCGAGCTCTGGGGCCAACGTCCTGACTTTC.

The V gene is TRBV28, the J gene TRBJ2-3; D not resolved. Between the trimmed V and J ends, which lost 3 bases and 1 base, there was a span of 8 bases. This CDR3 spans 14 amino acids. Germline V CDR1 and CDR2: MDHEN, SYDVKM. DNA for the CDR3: TGTGCCAGCAGTTTGAGATCAGGCACAGATACGCAGTATTTT. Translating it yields CASSLRSGTDTQYF.

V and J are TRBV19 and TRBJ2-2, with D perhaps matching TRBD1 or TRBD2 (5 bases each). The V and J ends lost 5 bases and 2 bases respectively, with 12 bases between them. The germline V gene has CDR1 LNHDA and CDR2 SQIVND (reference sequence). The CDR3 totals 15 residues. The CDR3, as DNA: TGTGCCAGTAGTGCCTGGGACGGCAACACCGGGGAGCTGTTTTTT. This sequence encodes CASSAWDGNTGELFF.